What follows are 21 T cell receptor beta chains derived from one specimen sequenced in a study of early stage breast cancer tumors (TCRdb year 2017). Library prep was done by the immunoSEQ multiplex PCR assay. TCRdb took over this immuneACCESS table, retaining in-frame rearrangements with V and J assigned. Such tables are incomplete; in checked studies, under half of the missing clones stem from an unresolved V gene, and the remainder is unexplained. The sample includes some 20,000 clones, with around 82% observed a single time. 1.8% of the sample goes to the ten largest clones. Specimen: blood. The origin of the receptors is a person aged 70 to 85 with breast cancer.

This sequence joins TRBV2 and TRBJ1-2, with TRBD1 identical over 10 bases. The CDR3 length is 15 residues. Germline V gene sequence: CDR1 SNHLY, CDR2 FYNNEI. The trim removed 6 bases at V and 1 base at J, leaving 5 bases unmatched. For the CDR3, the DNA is TGTGCCAGCAGGACCCGGGACAGGGGTAACTATGGCTACACCTTC. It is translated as CASRTRDRGNYGYTF.

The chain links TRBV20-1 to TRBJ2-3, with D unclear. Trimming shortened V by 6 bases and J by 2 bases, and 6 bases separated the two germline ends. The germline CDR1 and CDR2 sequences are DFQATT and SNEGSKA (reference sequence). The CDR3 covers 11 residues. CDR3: CSAAPTDTQYF. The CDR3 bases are TGCAGTGCGGCACCCACAGATACGCAGTATTTT.

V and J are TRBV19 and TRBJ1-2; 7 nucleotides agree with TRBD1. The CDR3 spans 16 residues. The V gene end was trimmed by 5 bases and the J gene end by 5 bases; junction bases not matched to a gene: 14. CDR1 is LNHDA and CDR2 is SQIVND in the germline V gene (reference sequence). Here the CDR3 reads CASSPNRTGRKYGYTF. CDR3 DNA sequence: TGTGCCAGTAGTCCTAACCGGACAGGAAGAAAATATGGCTACACCTTC.

CDR3 residues: CASSGTSGGFGETQYF. The CDR3 DNA is TGTGCCAGCAGTGGGACTAGCGGGGGGTTCGGGGAGACCCAGTACTTC. The rearrangement joins TRBV28 to TRBJ2-5, with TRBD2 identical over 15 bases. Germline-derived CDR1 and CDR2 are MDHEN and SYDVKM. The CDR3 sequence is 16 residues long. Trimming cost V 5 bases and J 5 bases; bases outside gene matches: 6.

In nucleotides, the CDR3 is TGTGCCAGCAAAAAGCCGGGACAGGGCACGAACACTGAAGCTTTCTTT. Translating it yields CASKKPGQGTNTEAFF. The J gene is TRBJ1-1, the V gene TRBV25-1; 9 nucleotides line up with TRBD1. V lost 7 bases, J lost 1 base, and 10 bases stayed unmatched. Germline assignment: CDR1 MGHDK and CDR2 SYGVNS. CDR3 length: 16 amino acids.

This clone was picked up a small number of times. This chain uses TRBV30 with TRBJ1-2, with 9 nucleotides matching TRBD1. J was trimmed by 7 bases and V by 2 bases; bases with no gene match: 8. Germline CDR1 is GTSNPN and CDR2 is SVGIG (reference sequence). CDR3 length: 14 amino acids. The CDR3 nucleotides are TGTGCCTGGAGTTATCGGACAGGGGCGATTGGCTACACCTTC. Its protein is CAWSYRTGAIGYTF.

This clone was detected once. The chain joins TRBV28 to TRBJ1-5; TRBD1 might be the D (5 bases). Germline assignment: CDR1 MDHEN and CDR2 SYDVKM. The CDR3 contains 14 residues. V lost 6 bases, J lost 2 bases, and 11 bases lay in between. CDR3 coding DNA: TGTGCCAGCAGGACGCGGGGCGGCAATCAGCCCCAGCATTTT. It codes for CASRTRGGNQPQHF.

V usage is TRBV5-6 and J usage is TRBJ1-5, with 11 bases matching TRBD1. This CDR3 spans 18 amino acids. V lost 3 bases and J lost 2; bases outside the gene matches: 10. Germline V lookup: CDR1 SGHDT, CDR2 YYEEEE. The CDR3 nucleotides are TGTGCCAGCAGCTCGACCGGGACAGGGGGAGATCGCAATCAGCCCCAGCATTTT. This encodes CASSSTGTGGDRNQPQHF.

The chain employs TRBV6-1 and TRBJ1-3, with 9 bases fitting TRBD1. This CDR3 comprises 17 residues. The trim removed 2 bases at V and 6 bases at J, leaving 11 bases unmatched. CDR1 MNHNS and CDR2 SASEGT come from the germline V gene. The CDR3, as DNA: TGTGCCAGCAGTGAATTTCGATCCGGGACAGGGCTAAACACCATATATTTT. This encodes CASSEFRSGTGLNTIYF.

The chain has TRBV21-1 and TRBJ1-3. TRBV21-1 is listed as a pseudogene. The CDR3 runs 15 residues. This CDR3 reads CAGLGLLRPGNTIYF. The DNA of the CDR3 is TGTGCCGGCTTAGGCTTACTAAGGCCTGGAAACACCATATATTTT.

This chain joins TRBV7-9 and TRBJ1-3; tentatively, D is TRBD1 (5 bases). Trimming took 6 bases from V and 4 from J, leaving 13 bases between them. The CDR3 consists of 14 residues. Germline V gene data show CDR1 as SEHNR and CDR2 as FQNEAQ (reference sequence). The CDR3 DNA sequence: TGTGCCAGCAGGGGAGGGGCCGGCGGAAACACCATATATTTT. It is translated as CASRGGAGGNTIYF.

CDR3 sequence (DNA): TGTGCCAGCAGGAAGACAGGGTCATCTGAAAAACTGTTTTTT. This codes for CASRKTGSSEKLFF. The J gene is TRBJ1-4, the V gene TRBV5-4; TRBD1 matches at 7 bases. V was pared by 5 bases and J by 7 bases, with 8 bases of the junction left unmatched. Germline V gene lookup returns CDR1 SGHNT and CDR2 YYREEE (reference sequence). The CDR3 contains 14 residues. Full variable domain (remainder filled in from reference TRBV5-4 and TRBJ1-4): ETGVTQSPTHLIKTRGQQVTLRCSSQSGHNTVSWYQQALGQGPQFIFQYYREEENGRGNFPPRFSGLQFPNYSSELNVNALELDDSALYLCASRKTGSSEKLFFGSGTQLSVL.

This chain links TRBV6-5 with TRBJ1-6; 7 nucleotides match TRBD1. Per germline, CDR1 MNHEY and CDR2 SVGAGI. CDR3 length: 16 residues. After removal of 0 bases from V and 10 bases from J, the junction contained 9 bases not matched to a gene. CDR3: CASSYSKQGRMSPLHF. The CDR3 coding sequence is TGTGCCAGCAGTTACTCGAAACAGGGGAGGATGTCACCCCTCCACTTT.

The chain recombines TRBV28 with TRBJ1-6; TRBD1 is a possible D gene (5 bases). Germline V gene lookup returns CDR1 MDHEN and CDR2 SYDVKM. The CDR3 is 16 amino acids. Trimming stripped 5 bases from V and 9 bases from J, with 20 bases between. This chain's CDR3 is CASSNTKKGVSSPLHF. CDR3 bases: TGTGCCAGCAGTAACACCAAAAAAGGGGTTAGTTCACCCCTCCACTTT.

Here the CDR3 DNA reads TGTGCCAGCAGCACCCCGCGGACTAGCGGGACAGATACGCAGTATTTT. Translated: CASSTPRTSGTDTQYF. The chain links TRBV7-9 to TRBJ2-3, with 11 bases identical to TRBD2. V dropped 5 bases and J dropped 3; count of bases not matched to a gene: 7. Germline lookup yields CDR1 SEHNR and CDR2 FQNEAQ (reference sequence). This CDR3 is built from 16 residues.

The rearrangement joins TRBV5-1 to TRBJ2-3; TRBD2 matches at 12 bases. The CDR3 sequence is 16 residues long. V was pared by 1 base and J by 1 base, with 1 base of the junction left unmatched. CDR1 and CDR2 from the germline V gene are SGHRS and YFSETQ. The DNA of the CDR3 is TGCGCCAGCAGCTTGCTAGCGGGGGGGGGCACAGATACGCAGTATTTT. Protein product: CASSLLAGGGTDTQYF.

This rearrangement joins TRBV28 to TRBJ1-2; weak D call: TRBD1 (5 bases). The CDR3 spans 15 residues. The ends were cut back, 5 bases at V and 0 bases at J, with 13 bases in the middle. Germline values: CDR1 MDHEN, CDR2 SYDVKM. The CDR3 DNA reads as TGTGCCAGCAGTGGGCGGGGGAGAGCTAACTATGGCTACACCTTC. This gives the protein CASSGRGRANYGYTF.

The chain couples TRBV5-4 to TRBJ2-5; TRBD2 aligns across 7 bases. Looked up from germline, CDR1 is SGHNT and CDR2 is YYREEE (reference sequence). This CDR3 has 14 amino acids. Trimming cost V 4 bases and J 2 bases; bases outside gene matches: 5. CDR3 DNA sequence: TGTGCCAGCAGCCGCGGGGGTCCACAAGAGACCCAGTACTTC. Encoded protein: CASSRGGPQETQYF.

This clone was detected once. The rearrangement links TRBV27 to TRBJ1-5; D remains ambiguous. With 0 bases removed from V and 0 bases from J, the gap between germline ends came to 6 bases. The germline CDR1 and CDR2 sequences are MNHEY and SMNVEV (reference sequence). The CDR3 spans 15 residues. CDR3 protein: CASSLSRYSNQPQHF. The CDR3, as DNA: TGTGCCAGCAGTTTATCCAGATATAGCAATCAGCCCCAGCATTTT.

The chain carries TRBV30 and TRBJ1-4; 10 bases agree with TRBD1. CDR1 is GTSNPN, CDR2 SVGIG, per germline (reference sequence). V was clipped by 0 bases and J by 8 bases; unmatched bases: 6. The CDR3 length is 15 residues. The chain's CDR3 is CAWSVLGTGDEKLFF. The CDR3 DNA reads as TGTGCCTGGAGTGTACTTGGGACAGGGGACGAAAAACTGTTTTTT.

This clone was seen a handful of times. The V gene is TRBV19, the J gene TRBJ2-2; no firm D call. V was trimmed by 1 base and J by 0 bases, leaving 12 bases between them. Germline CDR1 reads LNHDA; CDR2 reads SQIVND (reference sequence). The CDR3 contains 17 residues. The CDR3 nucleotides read TGTGCCAGTAGTATAGCAGGAACGCATTCGAACACCGGGGAGCTGTTTTTT. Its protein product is CASSIAGTHSNTGELFF. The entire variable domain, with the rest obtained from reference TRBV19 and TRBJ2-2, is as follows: DGGITQSPKYLFRKEGQNVTLSCEQNLNHDAMYWYRQDPGQGLRLIYYSQIVNDFQKGDIAEGYSVSREKKESFPLTVTSAQKNPTAFYLCASSIAGTHSNTGELFFGEGSRLTVL.